The next 24 T cell receptor beta chains were all read from a single sample in a study of blood T cell repertoires in COVID-19. The method was immunoSEQ multiplex PCR; TCRdb's version includes in-frame clones alone and lacks a portion of them. The data show some 120,000 clones, with around four fifths seen just once and over 10% held by the top ten. Specimen: peripheral blood. These receptors were collected from a human donor in a cohort sampled during active COVID-19.

The V gene is TRBV19, the J gene TRBJ1-2; perhaps TRBD1 as D (5 bases). The V gene's germline CDR1 is LNHDA and CDR2 SQIVND (reference sequence). There are 15 residues in the CDR3. V was pared by 3 bases and J by 3 bases, with 14 bases between. CDR3 sequence (DNA): TGTGCCAGTAGTATCGCGGTCGGGGGGGACTATGGCTACACCTTC. It codes for CASSIAVGGDYGYTF.

The chain uses TRBV29-1 and TRBJ1-1, with a possible D match to TRBD1 (5 bases). V lost 6 bases and J 1 base, leaving 12 bases between the germline ends. Germline-derived CDR1 and CDR2 are SQVTM and ANQGSEA. The CDR3 extends over 13 amino acids. CDR3 sequence (DNA): TGCAGCGTCCGAGAGACAGCGAACACTGAAGCTTTCTTT. As protein: CSVRETANTEAFF.

The chain joins TRBV3-1 (or the pseudogene TRBV3-2) to TRBJ1-2; D not resolved. Germline V gene data show CDR1 as LGHDT and CDR2 as YNNKEL (reference sequence). There are 12 residues in the CDR3. V lost 3 bases to trimming and J lost 6 bases, with 8 bases between them. The CDR3 DNA reads TGTGCCAGCAGCCAGCCCGGGGATGGCTACACCTTC. Amino acids: CASSQPGDGYTF.

J is TRBJ2-2 and V is TRBV3-1 (or the pseudogene TRBV3-2), with D possibly TRBD2 on 5 matching bases. Germline V gene lookup returns CDR1 LGHDT and CDR2 YNNKEL (reference sequence). The CDR3 consists of 14 residues. The V and J ends lost 4 bases and 6 bases respectively, with 12 bases between them. The CDR3 here is CASSPPGGPGELFF. The CDR3 bases are TGTGCCAGCAGCCCCCCTGGAGGACCCGGGGAGCTGTTTTTT.

The chain combines TRBV30 with TRBJ1-1; 11 positions match TRBD1. Germline assignment: CDR1 GTSNPN and CDR2 SVGIG (reference sequence). The CDR3 is 16 amino acids. V lost 7 bases to trimming and J lost 1 base; unmatched junction nucleotides: 11. CDR3 coding DNA: TGTGCCTACCACCAAGGGACAGGGGGAAGGAACACTGAAGCTTTCTTT. Protein: CAYHQGTGGRNTEAFF.

This clone turned up a few times. Here the CDR3 DNA reads TGTGCCATCAGTGAAGGGGGCTATAATTCACCCCTCCACTTT. This sequence encodes CAISEGGYNSPLHF. V and J are TRBV10-3 and TRBJ1-6; a possible D gene is TRBD1 (6 bases). In germline, CDR1 is ENHRY, CDR2 SYGVKD. V lost 3 bases to trimming and J lost 3 bases, with 6 bases between them. The CDR3 runs to 14 residues.

The chain joins TRBV9 to TRBJ1-2; 9 nucleotides align to TRBD1. V lost 4 bases, J lost 7 bases, and 17 bases stayed unmatched. Germline loops: CDR1 SGDLS, CDR2 YYNGEE. The CDR3 runs 17 residues. CDR3 in DNA: TGTGCCAGCAGCCCCCCAGCCCGGGACAGGGTAGTGAGTGGCTACACCTTC. This translates into CASSPPARDRVVSGYTF.

This rearrangement joins TRBV24-1 to TRBJ1-5; 9 nucleotides line up with TRBD1. Germline V gene data show CDR1 as KGHDR and CDR2 as SFDVKD. The trim removed 0 bases at V and 0 bases at J, leaving 8 bases unmatched. CDR3 length equals 19 residues. This CDR3 is CATSDLQGQGPFSNQPQHF. CDR3 DNA: TGTGCCACCAGTGATTTGCAAGGACAGGGGCCCTTTAGCAATCAGCCCCAGCATTTT.

The rearrangement links TRBV7-9 to TRBJ2-2; D might be TRBD2 (5 bases). The CDR3 spans 17 residues. Germline CDR1 and CDR2: SEHNR and FQNEAQ (reference sequence). Between the trimmed V and J ends, which lost 3 bases and 0 bases, there was a span of 14 bases. The CDR3 loop reads CASSFMSVDSNTGELFF. The CDR3 nucleotides are TGTGCCAGCAGCTTTATGTCGGTGGACTCGAACACCGGGGAGCTGTTTTTT.

As DNA, the CDR3 is TGTGCCAGCGAAGCTCAGCGGGGGATTGGCAATGAGCAGTTCTTC. Encoded protein: CASEAQRGIGNEQFF. The chain links TRBV6-5 to TRBJ2-1; 8 bases are shared with TRBD2. Germline CDR1 reads MNHEY; CDR2 reads SVGAGI. V lost 8 bases and J lost 6; bases outside the gene matches: 12. The CDR3 runs 15 residues.

This rearrangement joins TRBV3-1 (or the pseudogene TRBV3-2) to TRBJ1-1; D not resolved. Trimming removed 4 bases at V and 6 bases at J, with 9 bases between. Germline CDR1 and CDR2: LGHDT and YNNKEL (reference sequence). CDR3 size: 12 residues. For the CDR3, the DNA is TGTGCCAGCAGCCGGACCGGGGCTGAAGCTTTCTTT. It is translated as CASSRTGAEAFF.

The chain links TRBV19 to TRBJ2-7; D is undetermined. Trimming pared 3 bases from V and 0 bases from J, leaving 12 bases between. The CDR3 covers 15 residues. The germline gives CDR1 LNHDA, CDR2 SQIVND (reference sequence). CDR3 protein: CASSMGQALSYEQYF. CDR3 in DNA: TGTGCCAGTAGTATGGGCCAGGCTCTCTCCTACGAGCAGTACTTC.

This chain connects TRBV18 to TRBJ1-1, with D maybe TRBD1 (6 bases). The germline CDR1 and CDR2 sequences are KGHSH and LQKENI. The CDR3 is made up of 15 amino acids. The V gene lost 3 bases and the J gene lost 2 bases, with 13 bases spanning the gap. The CDR3 DNA reads as TGTGCCAGCTCACCCGAGGGGACACGAAACACTGAAGCTTTCTTT. This codes for CASSPEGTRNTEAFF.

The chain recombines TRBV5-6 with TRBJ2-3, with 9 positions matching TRBD2. V was clipped by 0 bases and J by 4 bases; unmatched bases: 12. Germline-derived CDR1 and CDR2 are SGHDT and YYEEEE. CDR3 length: 18 residues. The CDR3 nucleotides are TGTGCCAGCAGCTTGGATCTGGAGAGCGGGGGGCGCGCAGATACGCAGTATTTT. This gives the protein CASSLDLESGGRADTQYF.

This clone has a handful of counts. This chain joins TRBV2 and TRBJ2-1; D gene uncertain. CDR3 length: 12 residues. V lost 6 bases and J 7 bases, leaving 10 bases between the germline ends. Germline CDR1 and CDR2: SNHLY and FYNNEI. This CDR3 is CASSALVNEQFF. The CDR3 DNA follows: TGTGCCAGCAGCGCTTTAGTTAATGAGCAGTTCTTC.

The chain combines TRBV7-8 with TRBJ2-3, with 8 positions matching TRBD1. The ends lost 5 bases at V and 3 bases at J; junction bases unmatched: 7. In germline, CDR1 is SGHVS, CDR2 FQNEAQ. CDR3 size: 15 residues. In DNA form, the CDR3 reads TGTGCCAGCAGCCCCGGGCGGACAGGGACAGATACGCAGTATTTT. Translated: CASSPGRTGTDTQYF. Full variable domain (outside the CDR3, taken from reference TRBV7-8 and TRBJ2-3): GAGVSQSPRYKVAKRGQDVALRCDPISGHVSLFWYQQALGQGPEFLTYFQNEAQLDKSGLPSDRFFAERPEGSVSTLKIQRTQQEDSAVYLCASSPGRTGTDTQYFGPGTRLTVL.

The chain carries TRBV5-6 and TRBJ2-7; 7 bases are a match to TRBD1. Germline CDR1 and CDR2: SGHDT and YYEEEE. Trimming cost V 0 bases and J 0 bases; bases outside gene matches: 3. The CDR3 spans 15 residues. CDR3 sequence reads: CASSLEGQVSYEQYF. CDR3 bases: TGTGCCAGCAGCTTGGAAGGACAGGTCTCCTACGAGCAGTACTTC. The variable domain in full, with the rest retrieved from reference TRBV5-6 and TRBJ2-7, is DAGVTQSPTHLIKTRGQQVTLRCSPKSGHDTVSWYQQALGQGPQFIFQYYEEEERQRGNFPDRFSGHQFPNYSSELNVNALLLGDSALYLCASSLEGQVSYEQYFGPGTRLTVT.

The chain combines TRBV6-5 with TRBJ2-1; D might be TRBD2 (7 bases). V lost 2 bases and J 9 bases, leaving 14 bases between the germline ends. Germline loops: CDR1 MNHEY, CDR2 SVGAGI. The CDR3 loop spans 14 amino acids. The CDR3 is CASSYGARGAEQFF. CDR3 nucleotide sequence: TGTGCCAGCAGTTACGGAGCTCGGGGGGCTGAGCAGTTCTTC.

The CDR3 protein is CSVTSSGGGQDTQYF. The CDR3 DNA sequence: TGCAGCGTAACCTCTTCGGGGGGGGGCCAGGATACGCAGTATTTT. This chain links TRBV29-1 with TRBJ2-3, with 8 bases identical to TRBD2. The V and J ends lost 6 bases and 6 bases, in that order; junction bases with no gene match: 14. Germline CDR1 and CDR2: SQVTM and ANQGSEA. The CDR3 runs 15 residues.

This chain joins TRBV6-5 and TRBJ2-7, with a possible D match to TRBD1 (5 bases). The length of the CDR3 is 12 residues. Trimming removed 9 bases at V and 2 bases at J, with 11 bases between. Germline V CDR1 and CDR2: MNHEY, SVGAGI. CDR3 protein: CASETVTYEQYF. The CDR3 region has the DNA TGTGCCAGTGAGACAGTTACCTACGAGCAGTACTTC.

This clone was detected a few times. The chain employs TRBV7-6 and TRBJ2-3; 7 positions agree with TRBD1. Per the germline V gene, CDR1 is SGHVS and CDR2 is FNYEAQ. Trimming took 5 bases from V and 0 from J; bases not matched to a gene: 5. The CDR3 consists of 15 residues. The CDR3 is CASSPQGSSTDTQYF. CDR3 coding DNA: TGTGCCAGCAGCCCACAGGGGAGTAGCACAGATACGCAGTATTTT.

The chain combines TRBV9 with TRBJ1-2; 12 positions match TRBD1. The germline V gene has CDR1 SGDLS and CDR2 YYNGEE. J gave up 6 bases and V 0 bases, and 15 bases lay outside the gene matches. The CDR3 has 19 amino acids. DNA of the CDR3: TGTGCCAGCAGCGTAGCGCCGGTGGGGACAGGGGGCGAGGAGGATGGCTACACCTTC. Its protein product is CASSVAPVGTGGEEDGYTF.

The CDR3 loop is CASSQGGIGHGAYGYTF. CDR3 bases: TGTGCCAGCAGCCAAGGGGGTATAGGACACGGAGCCTATGGCTACACCTTC. This chain joins TRBV4-2 and TRBJ1-2; maybe TRBD1 (5 bases). Trimming cost V 1 base and J 4 bases, with 19 bases left between them. The germline gives CDR1 LGHNA, CDR2 YNFKEQ. CDR3 length: 17 amino acids.

This chain connects TRBV6-5 to TRBJ1-1; 8 bases line up with TRBD1. This CDR3 has 15 amino acids. V was clipped by 6 bases and J by 4 bases; unmatched bases: 10. CDR1 and CDR2 (germline): MNHEY, SVGAGI. The CDR3 DNA sequence: TGTGCCAGCAGCCCAGGGGACAGGTATATCACTGAAGCTTTCTTT. It encodes CASSPGDRYITEAFF.